The 24 T cell receptor beta chains below all came from one sample that was sequenced in a study of blood T cell repertoires in COVID-19. Sequenced by immunoSEQ multiplex PCR; TCRdb stores in-frame clones only, minus some. The sample includes about 170,000 clones, about four fifths of them seen just once. Sequencing was carried out using peripheral blood. These receptors were obtained from a man aged 65 to 79 with active or convalescent COVID-19.

The rearrangement links TRBV11-3 to TRBJ2-3; D ambiguous. The CDR3 consists of 13 residues. Germline CDR1 and CDR2: SGHNT and YENEEA. The V end lost 4 bases, the J end lost 1 base, and 6 bases lay between the germline ends. CDR3 sequence (DNA): TGTGCCAGCAGCTCCCGGGGCACAGATACGCAGTATTTT. It codes for CASSSRGTDTQYF. The full variable domain, completed using reference TRBV11-3 and TRBJ2-3, is EAGVVQSPRYKIIEKKQPVAFWCNPISGHNTLYWYLQNLGQGPELLIRYENEEAVDDSQLPKDRFSAERLKGVDSTLKIQPAELGDSAVYLCASSSRGTDTQYFGPGTRLTVL.

The chain recombines TRBV11-2 with TRBJ2-1, with D possibly TRBD1 on 6 matching bases. CDR1 and CDR2 (germline): SGHAT, FQNNGV. V gave up 5 bases and J gave up 3 bases, with 14 bases separating them. CDR3 size: 15 residues. The DNA for the CDR3 is TGTGCCAGCAGCGGGAACAGGGCTCACTACAATGAGCAGTTCTTC. Translated: CASSGNRAHYNEQFF.

The chain employs TRBV28 and TRBJ2-7, with 8 bases that match TRBD2. The V gene's germline CDR1 is MDHEN and CDR2 SYDVKM. The CDR3 spans 14 residues. Unmatched junction bases numbered 6, after V lost 2 bases and J lost 6 bases. CDR3 nucleotide sequence: TGTGCCAGCAGTTTAGTAGGACTAGCCCGCGAGCAGTACTTC. Translating it yields CASSLVGLAREQYF.

The V call is TRBV6-5, the J call TRBJ2-3; 10 bases align to TRBD2. Per the germline V gene, CDR1 is MNHEY and CDR2 is SVGAGI. Trimming at V came to 9 bases and at J to 4 bases, leaving 7 bases not matched to a gene. The CDR3 is made up of 14 amino acids. CDR3 in DNA: TGTGCCAGTCATAGCGGGAGGTTCCCAGATACGCAGTATTTT. Protein: CASHSGRFPDTQYF.

The chain employs TRBV5-4 and TRBJ1-2; 7 positions agree with TRBD1. CDR1 and CDR2 from the germline V gene are SGHNT and YYREEE (reference sequence). After removal of 0 bases from V and 4 bases from J, the junction contained 6 bases not matched to a gene. This CDR3 has 15 residues. Here the CDR3 DNA reads TGTGCCAGCAGCTTGGCCAACAGGGGAATCTATGGCTACACCTTC. Translation: CASSLANRGIYGYTF.

This chain joins TRBV5-6 and TRBJ2-1, with D possibly being TRBD1 (6 bases). Trimming left V 0 bases short and J 5 bases short, with 12 bases between. CDR3 length: 15 residues. CDR1 is SGHDT and CDR2 is YYEEEE in the germline V gene. The CDR3 nucleotides are TGTGCCAGCAGCTTGGTTCAGGGGTCGGACAATGAGCAGTTCTTC. This sequence encodes CASSLVQGSDNEQFF.

This clone came up once. The CDR3 region is CASSQQSDTQYF. The CDR3 region has the DNA TGCGCCAGCAGCCAACAGTCAGATACGCAGTATTTT. This chain links TRBV4-1 with TRBJ2-3; no reliable D call. The CDR3 consists of 12 residues. Germline assignment: CDR1 MGHRA and CDR2 YSYEKL. The germline V and J ends were trimmed by 2 bases and 4 bases, with 4 bases remaining between them.

This rearrangement joins TRBV6-5 to TRBJ1-2, with D possibly being TRBD1 (5 bases). Germline V gives CDR1 MNHEY, CDR2 SVGAGI. There are 12 residues in the CDR3. The V and J ends lost 11 bases and 5 bases respectively, with 15 bases between them. The CDR3 DNA reads TGTGCCGTCCCAGCAGGGCAATATGGCTACACCTTC. This sequence encodes CAVPAGQYGYTF.

This sequence joins TRBV30 and TRBJ2-7; 9 nucleotides agree with TRBD1. The CDR3 runs 13 residues. With V trimmed by 1 base and J by 5 bases, 3 bases remained unmatched. Germline-derived CDR1 and CDR2 are GTSNPN and SVGIG (reference sequence). The CDR3 nucleotides are TGTGCCTGGAGTGCGGACAGGGGCCACGAGCAGTACTTC. Protein product: CAWSADRGHEQYF.

The chain carries TRBV15 and TRBJ1-2, with TRBD1 matching over 7 bases. The length of the CDR3 is 14 residues. Germline CDR1 LNHNV, CDR2 YYDKDF (reference sequence). V was pared by 2 bases and J by 4 bases, with 4 bases of the junction left unmatched. In DNA form, the CDR3 reads TGTGCCACCAGCAGAAACAGGGGTTTCTATGGCTACACCTTC. It yields the protein CATSRNRGFYGYTF.

This sequence joins TRBV5-5 and TRBJ1-1; D call uncertain. Trimming left V 3 bases short and J 3 bases short, with 18 bases between. The CDR3 has 16 amino acids. Germline CDR1 is SGHKS and CDR2 is YYEKEE (reference sequence). CDR3 region: CASSWGVGIQDTEAFF. The CDR3 DNA is TGTGCCAGCAGCTGGGGAGTGGGTATTCAAGACACTGAAGCTTTCTTT. The whole variable domain, remainder taken from reference TRBV5-5 and TRBJ1-1, is DAGVTQSPTHLIKTRGQQVTLRCSPISGHKSVSWYQQVLGQGPQFIFQYYEKEERGRGNFPDRFSARQFPNYSSELNVNALLLGDSALYLCASSWGVGIQDTEAFFGQGTRLTVV.

The V gene is TRBV5-1, the J gene TRBJ1-1; tentative D call: TRBD1 (5 bases). V lost 0 bases and J 3 bases, leaving 9 bases between the germline ends. The CDR3 is made up of 14 amino acids. Germline CDR1 is SGHRS and CDR2 is YFSETQ. The DNA for the CDR3 is TGCGCCAGCAGCTTGGGACAGTGGGACACTGAAGCTTTCTTT. Protein product: CASSLGQWDTEAFF. The full variable domain, with the rest looked up from reference TRBV5-1 and TRBJ1-1, is KAGVTQTPRYLIKTRGQQVTLSCSPISGHRSVSWYQQTPGQGLQFLFEYFSETQRNKGNFPGRFSGRQFSNSRSEMNVSTLELGDSALYLCASSLGQWDTEAFFGQGTRLTVV.

The chain employs TRBV7-9 and TRBJ1-5, with 9 positions matching TRBD1. The J segment lost 0 bases and the V segment lost 1 base, leaving 4 bases of the junction unmatched. The CDR3 has 17 residues. CDR1 and CDR2 from the germline V gene are SEHNR and FQNEAQ (reference sequence). The CDR3 region is CASSLGTGDSSNQPQHF. Here the CDR3 DNA reads TGTGCCAGCAGCTTAGGGACAGGGGATTCTAGCAATCAGCCCCAGCATTTT.

J is TRBJ2-7 and V is TRBV3-1 (or the pseudogene TRBV3-2); the match to TRBD1 covers 7 bases. J was trimmed by 3 bases and V by 4 bases; bases with no gene match: 6. CDR1 is LGHDT, CDR2 YNNKEL, per germline (reference sequence). This CDR3 is built from 14 residues. CDR3 loop: CASSPGDSSYEQYF. CDR3 bases: TGTGCCAGCAGCCCCGGGGACAGCAGCTACGAGCAGTACTTC.

This clone has more than one count but fewer than ten. V gene TRBV6-4 combines with J gene TRBJ1-5, with 7 bases lining up with TRBD1. This CDR3 is built from 15 residues. Germline V gives CDR1 MRHNA, CDR2 SNTAGT. Trimming cost V 6 bases and J 3 bases; bases outside gene matches: 8. The CDR3 here is CASSPQKGANQPQHF. CDR3 DNA: TGTGCCAGCAGCCCACAAAAGGGGGCCAATCAGCCCCAGCATTTT.

This clone was observed a handful of times. V usage is TRBV5-1 and J usage is TRBJ2-5, with TRBD1 matching 8 bases. Per the germline V gene, CDR1 is SGHRS and CDR2 is YFSETQ. V lost 4 bases and J lost 11; bases outside the gene matches: 13. The CDR3 consists of 14 residues. In DNA, the CDR3 is TGCGCCAGCAGCCCGGAAGGACAGGGCGGGCAGCAGTACTTC. Translation gives CASSPEGQGGQQYF. The full variable domain, completed using reference TRBV5-1 and TRBJ2-5, is KAGVTQTPRYLIKTRGQQVTLSCSPISGHRSVSWYQQTPGQGLQFLFEYFSETQRNKGNFPGRFSGRQFSNSRSEMNVSTLELGDSALYLCASSPEGQGGQQYFGPGTRLLVL.

The chain uses TRBV27 and TRBJ1-1, with 7 bases that match TRBD1. CDR3 length equals 12 residues. Germline V lookup: CDR1 MNHEY, CDR2 SMNVEV (reference sequence). Trimming took 7 bases from V and 11 from J; bases not matched to a gene: 10. For the CDR3, the DNA is TGTGCCAGCACCCCTAAGACAGGGAAGGCTTTCTTT. Amino acids: CASTPKTGKAFF.

V usage is TRBV14 and J usage is TRBJ1-4; maybe TRBD1 (5 bases). The CDR3 runs to 14 residues. The ends were cut back, 3 bases at V and 4 bases at J, with 9 bases in the middle. Germline CDR1 reads SGHDN; CDR2 reads FVKESK. The CDR3 sequence is CASSQPRGNEKLFF. The CDR3 DNA reads as TGTGCCAGCAGCCAGCCTAGGGGTAATGAAAAACTGTTTTTT.

Note on this clone: Additional DNA sequences in this sample encode the identical CDR3. The chain recombines TRBV9 with TRBJ1-1, with D possibly matching TRBD1 (6 bases). The V gene lost 0 bases and the J gene lost 3 bases, with 6 bases spanning the gap. Germline loops: CDR1 SGDLS, CDR2 YYNGEE. The CDR3 length is 13 residues. CDR3 sequence: CASSVAGDTEAFF. The CDR3 nucleotides read TGTGCCAGCAGCGTAGCAGGGGACACTGAAGCTTTCTTT.

V usage is TRBV3-1 (or the pseudogene TRBV3-2) and J usage is TRBJ1-6; TRBD1 matches at 10 bases. Germline CDR1 and CDR2: LGHDT and YNNKEL (reference sequence). Losses at the gene ends were 4 bases for V and 9 bases for J; bases not matched to a gene: 6. This CDR3 contains 15 residues. CDR3 protein: CASSLDRGLSSPLHF. The CDR3 DNA reads TGTGCCAGCAGCCTCGACAGGGGGCTGAGTTCACCCCTCCACTTT.

The rearrangement links TRBV18 to TRBJ2-3, with 9 bases aligning to TRBD1. Germline assignment: CDR1 KGHSH and CDR2 LQKENI. The length of the CDR3 is 16 residues. Trimming cost V 4 bases and J 5 bases; bases outside gene matches: 10. The CDR3: CASSRPGTGLGDTQYF. Here the CDR3 DNA reads TGTGCCAGCTCACGTCCCGGGACAGGGCTGGGAGATACGCAGTATTTT.

CDR3 in amino acids: CASSLAEGRGAPYEQYF. CDR3 nucleotides: TGCGCCAGCAGCTTGGCCGAAGGGAGGGGAGCTCCCTACGAGCAGTACTTC. The chain combines TRBV5-1 with TRBJ2-7, with TRBD2 matching 7 bases. V was clipped by 0 bases and J by 2 bases; unmatched bases: 11. Per the germline V gene, CDR1 is SGHRS and CDR2 is YFSETQ. The CDR3 contains 17 residues.

The J gene is TRBJ1-4, the V gene TRBV5-1; 7 positions agree with TRBD1. The CDR3 runs to 14 residues. V gave up 4 bases and J gave up 6 bases; unmatched junction bases: 6. Germline CDR1 is SGHRS and CDR2 is YFSETQ. CDR3 nucleotides: TGCGCCAGCAGCGCCGGGACAGAAGATGAAAAACTGTTTTTT. As protein: CASSAGTEDEKLFF.

The genes are TRBV11-2 and TRBJ2-2; 8 nucleotides agree with TRBD2. Germline loops: CDR1 SGHAT, CDR2 FQNNGV. The CDR3 spans 13 residues. The ends lost 4 bases at V and 7 bases at J; junction bases unmatched: 2. CDR3 bases: TGTGCCAGCAGCTCCCGGGGGGGCGGGGAGCTGTTTTTT. As protein: CASSSRGGGELFF.